This T cell receptor (beta chain) originates from a study of blood T cell repertoires in COVID-19. Study overall: Samples taken during acute and convalescent COVID-19 were collected in the United States, Italy and Spain. The cDNA or gDNA used as material had been derived from T cells, B-cell-depleted T cells, or PBMCs.

Authors' data handling: Reference gene primer amplification in the assay estimated nucleated cell counts. The protocol was immunoSEQ multiplex PCR, while the TCRdb copy is restricted to in-frame clones and leaves out a portion. V and J calls and clone size are given by that table; D and trimming were obtained from the DNA. The table includes over 300,000 clones, 90% detected once. V was clipped by 0 bases and J by 0 bases; unmatched bases: 0. CDR1 and CDR2 (germline): MNHEY, SVGAGI. The CDR3 spans 15 residues. V and J are TRBV6-5 and TRBJ2-7; 9 bases are shared with TRBD1. Sequencing was carried out using peripheral blood. The sequence was collected from a man between 18 and 29 years old with active or convalescent COVID-19. In DNA form, the CDR3 reads TGTGCCAGCAGTTACTCGACAGGGGGCTCCTACGAGCAGTACTTC. Translating it yields CASSYSTGGSYEQYF.